The 23 T cell receptor beta chains below come from one sample, sequenced in a study of shared clonotypes between healthy human individuals. Sequencing used immunoSEQ multiplex PCR; TCRdb keeps in-frame clones, though not all of them. The sample includes about 490,000 clones, around 80% of them seen just once. The sample taken for sequencing was PBMCs. The source of these receptors is a woman aged 40 to 50 in good health. Some clones in this sample may be carry-over from other donors' samples.

CDR3: CASSLSRGSSYNEQFF. As DNA, the CDR3 is TGTGCCAGCAGCTTAAGTCGCGGGAGCTCCTACAATGAGCAGTTCTTC. V is TRBV11-1 and J is TRBJ2-1; 7 nucleotides align to TRBD2. Trimming took 2 bases from V and 0 from J; bases not matched to a gene: 4. Germline CDR1 is SGHAT and CDR2 is FQDESV (reference sequence). The CDR3 has 16 amino acids. The full variable domain, in which reference TRBV11-1 and TRBJ2-1 provide the parts outside the CDR3, is EAEVAQSPRYKITEKSQAVAFWCDPISGHATLYWYRQILGQGPELLVQFQDESVVDDSQLPKDRFSAERLKGVDSTLKIQPAELGDSAMYLCASSLSRGSSYNEQFFGPGTRLTVL.

This CDR3 is CASSFRQESYEQYF. The CDR3 DNA sequence: TGTGCCAGCAGTTTTCGGCAGGAGTCCTACGAGCAGTACTTC. The chain is built from TRBV28 and TRBJ2-7; D not resolved. The V gene's germline CDR1 is MDHEN and CDR2 SYDVKM. Trimming removed 3 bases from V and 1 base from J, with 10 bases in between. CDR3 size: 14 residues.

This clone was seen ten or more times. Other DNA sequences of this sample code for an identical CDR3. This chain links TRBV20-1 with TRBJ2-3, with D hard to call. Germline V gives CDR1 DFQATT, CDR2 SNEGSKA (reference sequence). The V end lost 6 bases, the J end lost 2 bases, and 6 bases lay between the germline ends. This CDR3 has 11 amino acids. The CDR3 nucleotides are TGCAGTGCCGGGCTCACAGATACGCAGTATTTT. It yields the protein CSAGLTDTQYF.

CDR3 DNA: TGTGCCAGCTCACCCGACAGACATCACAATGAAAAACTGTTTTTT. Translating it yields CASSPDRHHNEKLFF. The rearrangement links TRBV18 to TRBJ1-4, with D possibly being TRBD1 (5 bases). This CDR3 has 15 amino acids. Germline V gene data show CDR1 as KGHSH and CDR2 as LQKENI. Between the trimmed V and J ends, which lost 3 bases and 5 bases, there was a span of 13 bases.

The V and J genes are TRBV27 and TRBJ2-7; 11 nucleotides line up with TRBD2. CDR3 size: 15 residues. Germline V gives CDR1 MNHEY, CDR2 SMNVEV (reference sequence). The ends lost 5 bases at V and 7 bases at J; junction bases unmatched: 10. CDR3 sequence reads: CASSLNSGRAGEQYF. Written as DNA, the CDR3 is TGTGCCAGCAGTCTTAATAGCGGGAGGGCCGGGGAGCAGTACTTC.

The V and J genes are TRBV5-4 and TRBJ1-2, with a tentative D call TRBD1 (6 bases). CDR3 length: 13 residues. Deletions cut 1 base from V and 8 bases from J, with 12 bases between. Germline assignment: CDR1 SGHNT and CDR2 YYREEE (reference sequence). The CDR3 spells CASSLRGARGYTF. In nucleotides, the CDR3 is TGTGCCAGCAGCTTGCGGGGGGCACGAGGCTACACCTTC.

The V call is TRBV2, the J call TRBJ2-7; D may be TRBD1 (6 bases). This CDR3 is 14 amino acids long. V was clipped by 3 bases and J by 7 bases, with 16 bases between them. Per germline, CDR1 SNHLY and CDR2 FYNNEI. Here the CDR3 DNA reads TGTGCCAGCAGTGACAGGGGCCCACCTCGGGAGCAGTACTTC. Residues: CASSDRGPPREQYF.

There are a few counts of this clone. The same CDR3 arises from other DNA sequences in this sample as well. This sequence joins TRBV30 and TRBJ1-2; D unclear. Per germline, CDR1 GTSNPN and CDR2 SVGIG (reference sequence). The CDR3 covers 13 residues. Deletions cut 6 bases from V and 5 bases from J, with 16 bases between. The CDR3 sequence is CACPGSGGYGYTF. DNA of the CDR3: TGTGCCTGTCCGGGGTCGGGTGGGTATGGCTACACCTTC.

The V and J genes are TRBV7-2 and TRBJ1-3; 7 bases match TRBD1. Germline CDR1 and CDR2: SGHTA and FQGNSA. The CDR3 contains 16 residues. The trim removed 3 bases at V and 0 bases at J, leaving 5 bases unmatched. DNA for the CDR3: TGTGCCAGCAGCTTGACAGGGACAATCTCTGGAAACACCATATATTTT. Its translation is CASSLTGTISGNTIYF.

This chain uses TRBV6-6 with TRBJ2-7; 8 nucleotides align to TRBD2. The trim removed 4 bases at V and 0 bases at J, leaving 5 bases unmatched. From germline, CDR1 is MNHNY and CDR2 SVGAGI (reference sequence). The CDR3 length is 15 residues. The CDR3 DNA is TGTGCCAGCAGTTTTACTAGCGGAGTCTCCTACGAGCAGTACTTC. Protein product: CASSFTSGVSYEQYF.

This chain joins TRBV30 and TRBJ2-5; no definite D call. The ends were cut back, 0 bases at V and 5 bases at J, with 13 bases in the middle. The CDR3 runs 14 residues. Germline V gene sequence: CDR1 GTSNPN, CDR2 SVGIG (reference sequence). The chain's CDR3 is CAWSVLSGLETQYF. DNA of the CDR3: TGTGCCTGGAGTGTACTTTCCGGGCTCGAGACCCAGTACTTC. The full variable domain, completed using reference TRBV30 and TRBJ2-5, is SQTIHQWPATLVQPVGSPLSLECTVEGTSNPNLYWYRQAAGRGLQLLFYSVGIGQISSEVPQNLSASRPQDRQFILSSKKLLLSDSGFYLCAWSVLSGLETQYFGPGTRLLVL.

Concerning this clone: This may stem from a read error, because a much larger clone lies one nucleotide away. No conserved phenylalanine or tryptophan ends this CDR3, so it is likely a read error. The J gene is TRBJ2-3, the V gene TRBV6-4; 7 bases match TRBD2. The CDR3 loop spans 14 amino acids. CDR1 and CDR2 from the germline V gene are MRHNA and SNTAGT. The ends lost 4 bases at V and 0 bases at J; junction bases unmatched: 1. Written as DNA, the CDR3 is TGTGCCAGCAGTGTTAGCGGGAGCACAGATACGCAGTATCTT. Amino acids: CASSVSGSTDTQYL.

This chain links TRBV9 with TRBJ2-2, with D uncertain. CDR3 length: 15 amino acids. Per germline, CDR1 SGDLS and CDR2 YYNGEE. V was shortened by 4 bases and J by 4 bases, with 14 bases between the two germline ends. Written as DNA, the CDR3 is TGTGCCAGCAGCCAACTTGGCGGTGGCACCGGGGAGCTGTTTTTT. This codes for CASSQLGGGTGELFF.

This rearrangement joins TRBV27 to TRBJ1-5, with D perhaps TRBD1 (5 bases). CDR3 length equals 15 residues. Looked up from germline, CDR1 is MNHEY and CDR2 is SMNVEV (reference sequence). V lost 0 bases and J lost 6, with 12 bases in between. CDR3 residues: CASSLSSGGVQPQHF. Here the CDR3 DNA reads TGTGCCAGCAGTTTATCGTCTGGAGGGGTTCAGCCCCAGCATTTT.

V and J are TRBV28 and TRBJ2-7, with a weak D call TRBD1 (6 bases). Germline CDR1 is MDHEN and CDR2 is SYDVKM. This CDR3 is built from 13 residues. V lost 6 bases, J lost 0 bases, and 9 bases lay in between. In DNA, the CDR3 is TGTGCCAGCAGCGACAGGTTCTCCTACGAGCAGTACTTC. Its translation is CASSDRFSYEQYF.

J is TRBJ1-1 and V is TRBV20-1; 8 nucleotides line up with TRBD1. Germline CDR1 DFQATT, CDR2 SNEGSKA (reference sequence). This CDR3 comprises 11 residues. Unmatched junction bases numbered 2, after V lost 5 bases and J lost 6 bases. This CDR3 is CSAGRGPEAFF. As DNA, the CDR3 is TGCAGTGCTGGCAGGGGGCCTGAAGCTTTCTTT.

The V call is TRBV9, the J call TRBJ2-5, with 9 positions matching TRBD2. CDR1 SGDLS and CDR2 YYNGEE come from the germline V gene. The junction had 11 bases not matched to a gene; V was cut back by 6 bases and J by 5 bases. This CDR3 spans 15 amino acids. CDR3 loop: CASTAGGAYGETQYF. In nucleotides, the CDR3 is TGTGCCAGCACCGCGGGGGGGGCGTACGGTGAGACCCAGTACTTC.

The chain recombines TRBV7-3 with TRBJ2-2; possibly TRBD1 for D (5 bases). Trimming shortened V by 5 bases and J by 6 bases, and 10 bases separated the two germline ends. CDR3 length: 13 residues. CDR1 is SGHTA, CDR2 FQGTGA, per germline. The CDR3 DNA is TGTGCCAGCAGCGCAGGGTCTGCCGGGGAGCTGTTTTTT. Amino acid sequence: CASSAGSAGELFF. Drawing the rest from reference TRBV7-3 and TRBJ2-2, the complete variable domain is GAGVSQTPSNKVTEKGKYVELRCDPISGHTALYWYRQSLGQGPEFLIYFQGTGAADDSGLPNDRFFAVRPEGSVSTLKIQRTERGDSAVYLCASSAGSAGELFFGEGSRLTVL.

With respect to this clone: Other nucleotide sequences from this sample produce the same CDR3. The chain links TRBV27 to TRBJ1-2; no reliable D call. This CDR3 spans 13 amino acids. Trimming cost V 0 bases and J 5 bases, with 7 bases left between them. CDR1 and CDR2 (germline): MNHEY, SMNVEV (reference sequence). The CDR3 DNA follows: TGTGCCAGCAGTTTATCGGGAATTTATGGCTACACCTTC. Translating it yields CASSLSGIYGYTF.

The gene calls are TRBV15 and TRBJ2-1; D not certain. The CDR3 has 12 residues. Germline V CDR1 and CDR2: LNHNV, YYDKDF (reference sequence). Deletions cut 1 base from V and 4 bases from J, with 2 bases between. The CDR3 protein is CATSRVYNEQFF. The CDR3 region has the DNA TGTGCCACCAGCAGAGTATACAATGAGCAGTTCTTC.

The chain couples TRBV19 to TRBJ1-5, with D maybe TRBD1 (6 bases). Germline V gene data show CDR1 as LNHDA and CDR2 as SQIVND (reference sequence). The CDR3 spans 15 residues. V shed 9 bases and J shed 2 bases, with 17 bases lying between them. For the CDR3, the DNA is TGTGCCAGCACTACAGGGACGGGTGGCAATCAGCCCCAGCATTTT. Its translation is CASTTGTGGNQPQHF.

The chain couples TRBV4-1 to TRBJ1-5; no clear D. The CDR3 spans 17 residues. V dropped 1 base and J dropped 4 bases, with 17 bases sitting between them. From germline, CDR1 is MGHRA and CDR2 YSYEKL. CDR3 nucleotide sequence: TGCGCCAGCAGCCAAGTGGTGATGGGGATGGGGAATCAGCCCCAGCATTTT. Its translation is CASSQVVMGMGNQPQHF.

The chain couples TRBV11-2 to TRBJ1-4; D unclear. Germline V lookup: CDR1 SGHAT, CDR2 FQNNGV. Trimming pared 5 bases from V and 8 bases from J, leaving 9 bases between. The CDR3 is made up of 12 amino acids. This CDR3 is CASSPIGEKLFF. The DNA for the CDR3 is TGTGCCAGCAGCCCGATAGGAGAAAAACTGTTTTTT.